This is a list of T cell receptor beta chains from one sample in a study of CD8 T cells in ankylosing spondylitis. TCRdb redid the calling of the 5' RACE reads with MiXCR, one entry per CDR3 protein. The data hold 150,000 to 200,000 distinct CDR3 sequences, with around 32% observed a single time. Specimen: synovial fluid, either unsorted or a sorted T cell fraction (not recorded which). The receptor source for this set is a male donor with ankylosing spondylitis. CDR3s include the opening cysteine and the closing phenylalanine or tryptophan. The order of the fields is V gene, CDR3 length, J gene, clone size, D gene, CDR3 DNA, CDR3 protein. The D gene is left open where the match is weak. Clone sizes are given selectively: once, few, many, or a class where the clone is expanded.

TRBV28,15,TRBJ2-1,many,TRBD1,TGTGCCAGCAGCCCAGGAGGACAGGGCTACAATGAGCAGTTCTTC,CASSPGGQGYNEQFF
TRBV29-1,12,TRBJ1-2,.,.,TGCAGCGTTGAAAGGGCGGATTATGGCTACACCTTC,CSVERADYGYTF
TRBV6-2/TRBV6-3,13,TRBJ2-2,few,TRBD1,TGTGCCAGCAGATCGACAGGGCCCGGGGAGCTGTTTTTT,CASRSTGPGELFF
TRBV3-1,14,TRBJ1-6,many,.,TGTGCCAGCAGCCACGGGACATATTATTCACCCCTCCACTTT,CASSHGTYYSPLHF
TRBV28,15,TRBJ1-5,many,.,TGTGCCAGCAGTTTGTGGGCCCCGGCAAATCAGCCCCAGCATTTT,CASSLWAPANQPQHF
TRBV6-2/TRBV6-3,12,TRBJ2-1,few,.,TGTGCCAGCAGACAGGGTTGGAATGAGCAGTTCTTC,CASRQGWNEQFF
TRBV20-1,14,TRBJ2-3,.,TRBD2,TGCAGTGCACCGACTAGCGGGCGCGATAATACGCAGTATTTT,CSAPTSGRDNTQYF
TRBV12-3/TRBV12-4,18,TRBJ1-1,few,TRBD1,TGTGCCAGCAGTTTAAACCCTTCACGACAGGGCTGGAACACTGAAGCTTTCTTT,CASSLNPSRQGWNTEAFF
TRBV5-1,16,TRBJ2-1,.,.,TGCGCCAGCAGCTTGGCGGTCGGAAGCTCCTACAATGAGCAGTTCTTC,CASSLAVGSSYNEQFF
TRBV9,12,TRBJ2-1,.,.,TGTGCCAGCAGCGTAGATCACTACCAGCAGTTCTTC,CASSVDHYQQFF
TRBV4-2,14,TRBJ2-3,.,.,TGTGCCAGCAGCCAAGTCGACACCACAGATACGCAGTATTTT,CASSQVDTTDTQYF
TRBV11-2,12,TRBJ2-1,.,TRBD1,TGTGCCAGCAGCTCCACAGGGGTTGGGCAGTTCTTC,CASSSTGVGQFF
TRBV19,14,TRBJ1-2,.,TRBD1,TGTGCCAGTAGTACCCCGGACAGGGGGTATGGCTACACCTTC,CASSTPDRGYGYTF
TRBV27,15,TRBJ2-3,few,.,TGTGCCAGCAGTTTCGATCGGCGGAACACAGATACGCAGTATTTT,CASSFDRRNTDTQYF
TRBV5-1,15,TRBJ2-2,.,.,TGCGCCAGCAGCTTGAAAGGAGAGGGTTCCGGGGAGCTGTTTTTT,CASSLKGEGSGELFF
TRBV19,17,TRBJ1-5,few,TRBD1,TGTGCCAGTAGTATAGGGACAGGGAAGATTTACAATCAGCCCCAGCATTTT,CASSIGTGKIYNQPQHF
TRBV4-1,17,TRBJ2-1,few,TRBD2,TGCGCCAGCAGCCTGGGACTAGCCGGGACGTCGTACAATGAGCAGTTCTTC,CASSLGLAGTSYNEQFF
TRBV11-2,13,TRBJ1-1,.,.,TGTGCCAGCAGCTTAAAGGGGAGCACTGAAGCTTTCTTT,CASSLKGSTEAFF
TRBV9,14,TRBJ1-1,few,.,TGTGCCAGCAGCGTACAGGAGGGGGGCACTGAAGCTTTCTTT,CASSVQEGGTEAFF
TRBV7-3,14,TRBJ2-1,.,.,TGTGCCAGCAGCTCCTCTACATCTCCCTATGAGCAGTTCTTC,CASSSSTSPYEQFF
TRBV7-9,14,TRBJ2-5,.,.,TGTGCCAGCAGCTTAGCGCTGGGGGGACAGACCCAGTACTTC,CASSLALGGQTQYF
TRBV28,17,TRBJ1-5,.,TRBD1,TGTGCCAGCAGTTTGGACAGGGGAGGATGGGGCAATCAGCCCCAGCATTTT,CASSLDRGGWGNQPQHF
TRBV20-1,15,TRBJ1-5,few,TRBD1,TGCAGTGCTAGGCGTACAGGGGGCGACAATCAGCCCCAGCATTTT,CSARRTGGDNQPQHF
TRBV9,12,TRBJ2-5,.,.,TGTGCCAGCAGCGTATGGAAAGAGACCCAGTACTTC,CASSVWKETQYF
TRBV20-1,14,TRBJ2-3,once,.,TGCAGTGCTAGAGCGATGTTGAACACAGATACGCAGTATTTT,CSARAMLNTDTQYF
TRBV6-2/TRBV6-3,10,TRBJ2-7,.,TRBD1,TGTGCCAGCAACAGGGGCAAGCAGTACTTC,CASNRGKQYF
TRBV7-3,14,TRBJ1-1,.,TRBD1,TGTGCCAGCAGCGCAGGGGGAGAGAACACTGAAGCTTTCTTT,CASSAGGENTEAFF
TRBV20-1,13,TRBJ2-4,.,.,TGCAGTGCTCCCAGGCCCCCGTTGGACATTCAGTACTTC,CSAPRPPLDIQYF
TRBV11-2,14,TRBJ2-1,few,.,TGTGCCAGCAGCCCTAGCAATTCCTACAATGAGCAGTTCTTC,CASSPSNSYNEQFF
TRBV20-1,15,TRBJ2-3,few,.,TGCAGTGCTCTTAGACGGGGCTCCCGCACAGATACGCAGTATTTT,CSALRRGSRTDTQYF
TRBV7-9,14,TRBJ1-3,few,.,TGTGCCAGCAGCTTTGATCTTGGTGGAAACACCATATATTTT,CASSFDLGGNTIYF
TRBV4-3,15,TRBJ2-2,.,.,TGCGCCAGCAGCCGGGGCGGGATCCCCACCGGGGAGCTGTTTTTT,CASSRGGIPTGELFF
TRBV6-2/TRBV6-3,16,TRBJ2-7,.,.,TGTGCCAGCAGTCCCCCAGCGGCCTTCCTATCCTACGAGCAGTACTTC,CASSPPAAFLSYEQYF
TRBV12-3/TRBV12-4,14,TRBJ1-1,once,.,TGTGCCAGCATCCTTTGGTCCCGGAGGACTGAAGCTTTCTTT,CASILWSRRTEAFF
TRBV11-2,17,TRBJ1-1,few,.,TGTGCCAGCAGCTTGGGGAGAGGCAAGGGGGGACGCACTGAAGCTTTCTTT,CASSLGRGKGGRTEAFF
TRBV28,14,TRBJ1-5,few,TRBD1,TGTGCCAGCGCCAAAACAGGGGTTCTGCCGCCCCAGCATTTT,CASAKTGVLPPQHF
TRBV3-1,15,TRBJ1-1,.,.,TGTGCCAGCGGGGCGCCCACGGGGAGGTACACTGAAGCTTTCTTT,CASGAPTGRYTEAFF
TRBV12-3/TRBV12-4,15,TRBJ2-1,few,.,TGTGCCAGCAGTCCTCGGGGGAGCTCCTACAATGAGCAGTTCTTC,CASSPRGSSYNEQFF
TRBV20-1,14,TRBJ1-1,few,.,TGCAGTGCTAGCGGGGGGGGTATGAACACTGAAGCTTTCTTT,CSASGGGMNTEAFF
TRBV7-2,14,TRBJ1-1,.,.,TGTGCCAGCAGTCCACAGGGTTTTGGAACTGAAGCTTTCTTT,CASSPQGFGTEAFF
TRBV29-1,14,TRBJ2-2,many,.,TGCAGCGTTGCACACAGACCTAACACCGGGGAGCTGTTTTTT,CSVAHRPNTGELFF
TRBV2,15,TRBJ1-3,.,.,TGTGCCAGCAGTGGGGGCACGAGCTCTGGAAACACCATATATTTT,CASSGGTSSGNTIYF
TRBV20-1,18,TRBJ2-5,.,TRBD2,TGCAGTGCTAGTAGGACTAGCGGGAGGGCCGTAGTAGGGGAGACCCAGTACTTC,CSASRTSGRAVVGETQYF
TRBV5-6,13,TRBJ1-1,.,.,TGTGCCAGCCGGGGGGACTTTGGCACTGAAGCTTTCTTT,CASRGDFGTEAFF
TRBV7-8,13,TRBJ1-5,.,.,TGTGCCAGCAGCTGGGAAGGCAATCAGCCCCAGCATTTT,CASSWEGNQPQHF
TRBV5-6,16,TRBJ2-1,medium-sized,.,TGTGCCAGCAGCCTGTCCCTCTCTGGAGGGAACAATGAGCAGTTCTTC,CASSLSLSGGNNEQFF
TRBV11-2,15,TRBJ1-4,few,TRBD1,TGTGCCAGCAGCAGACAGGGAGCATCCAATGAAAAACTGTTTTTT,CASSRQGASNEKLFF
TRBV6-1,15,TRBJ2-1,many,TRBD2,TGTGCCAGCAGACCCGGGACTAGCGGGGGGAATGAGCAGTTCTTC,CASRPGTSGGNEQFF
TRBV12-3/TRBV12-4,13,TRBJ1-2,.,.,TGTGCCAGCAGTTTCCCAGCAAACTATGGCTACACCTTC,CASSFPANYGYTF
TRBV10-1,15,TRBJ2-3,.,.,TGCGCCAGCAGTGATGGGAGTTTAGGAACAGATACGCAGTATTTT,CASSDGSLGTDTQYF
TRBV28,17,TRBJ1-5,.,.,.,CASSSAPGGGGNQPQHF
TRBV30,15,TRBJ1-6,.,.,TGTGCCTGGAAAAAGAGCACTTGGGGTAATTCACCCCTCCACTTT,CAWKKSTWGNSPLHF